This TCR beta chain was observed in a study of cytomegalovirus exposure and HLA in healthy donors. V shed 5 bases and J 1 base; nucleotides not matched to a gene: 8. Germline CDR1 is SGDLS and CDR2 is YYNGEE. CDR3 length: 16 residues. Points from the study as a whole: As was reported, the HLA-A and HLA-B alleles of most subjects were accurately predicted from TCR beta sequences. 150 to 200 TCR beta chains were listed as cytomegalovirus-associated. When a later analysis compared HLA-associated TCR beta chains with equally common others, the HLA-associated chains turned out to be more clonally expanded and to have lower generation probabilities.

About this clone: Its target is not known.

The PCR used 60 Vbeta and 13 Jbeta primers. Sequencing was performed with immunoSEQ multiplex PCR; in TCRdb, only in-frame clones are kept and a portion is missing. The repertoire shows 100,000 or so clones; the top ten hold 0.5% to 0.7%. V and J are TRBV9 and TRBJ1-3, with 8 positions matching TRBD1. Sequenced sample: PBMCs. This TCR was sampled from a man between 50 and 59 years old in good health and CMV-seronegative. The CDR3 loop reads CASRATTGESGNTIYF. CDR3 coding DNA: TGTGCCAGCAGGGCCACGACAGGGGAGTCTGGAAACACCATATATTTT.